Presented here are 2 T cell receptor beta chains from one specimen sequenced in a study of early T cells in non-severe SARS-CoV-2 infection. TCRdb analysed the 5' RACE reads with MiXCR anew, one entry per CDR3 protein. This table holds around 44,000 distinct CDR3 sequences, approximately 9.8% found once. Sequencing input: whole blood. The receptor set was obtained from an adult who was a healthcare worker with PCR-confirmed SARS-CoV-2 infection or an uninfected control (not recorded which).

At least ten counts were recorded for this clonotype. The CDR3 reads CASSYPGLAGSYEQYF. The CDR3 nucleotides are TGTGCCAGCAGTTACCCCGGACTAGCGGGCTCCTACGAGCAGTACTTC. This chain joins TRBV6-2 or TRBV6-3 and TRBJ2-7; 11 bases agree with TRBD2. V lost 2 bases, J lost 0 bases, and 3 bases stayed unmatched. The CDR3 is 16 amino acids. CDR1 is MNHEY and CDR2 is SVGEGT in the germline V gene.

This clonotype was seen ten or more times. CDR3 in amino acids: CSALRGDNYGYTF. The CDR3, as DNA: TGCAGTGCTCTCCGGGGCGATAACTATGGCTACACCTTC. The chain combines TRBV20-1 with TRBJ1-2, with a weak D call TRBD1 (5 bases). Germline V CDR1 and CDR2: DFQATT, SNEGSKA (reference sequence). Trimming pared 5 bases from V and 1 base from J, leaving 11 bases between. This CDR3 has 13 residues.